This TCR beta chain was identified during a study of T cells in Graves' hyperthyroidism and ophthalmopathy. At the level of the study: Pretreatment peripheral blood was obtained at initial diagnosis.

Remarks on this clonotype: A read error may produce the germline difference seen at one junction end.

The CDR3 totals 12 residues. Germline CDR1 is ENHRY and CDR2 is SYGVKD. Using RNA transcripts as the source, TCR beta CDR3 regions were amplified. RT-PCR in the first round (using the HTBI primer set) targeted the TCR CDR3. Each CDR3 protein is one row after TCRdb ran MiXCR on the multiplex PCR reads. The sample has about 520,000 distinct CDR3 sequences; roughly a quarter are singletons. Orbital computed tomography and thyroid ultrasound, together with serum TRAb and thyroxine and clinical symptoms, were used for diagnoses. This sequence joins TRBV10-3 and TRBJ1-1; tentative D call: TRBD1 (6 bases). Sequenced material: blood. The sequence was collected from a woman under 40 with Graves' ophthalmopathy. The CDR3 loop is CAISGTDREALF. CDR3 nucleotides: TGTGCCATCAGTGGGACGGACAGAGAAGCTCTCTTT.